This T cell receptor beta chain derives from a study of blood T cell repertoires in COVID-19. Across the whole study: From the United States, Italy and Spain came samples of acute and convalescent COVID-19.

Some clones are missing from TCRdb's copy, which holds only in-frame ones; the method was immunoSEQ multiplex PCR. The repertoire holds 150,000 to 200,000 clones, with 86% as singletons. CDR1 is MNHEY, CDR2 SMNVEV, per germline (reference sequence). This CDR3 region has 13 residues. Trimming took 3 bases from V and 4 from J, leaving 9 bases between them. This TCR was sampled from a woman older than 75 in a cohort sampled during active or convalescent COVID-19. Sequenced input: peripheral blood. The V gene is TRBV27, the J gene TRBJ1-2; D unresolved. As DNA, the CDR3 is TGTGCCAGCAGTTTCGCAGATTCCTATGGCTACACCTTC. This translates into CASSFADSYGYTF.